This TCR beta chain was captured in a study of T cell responses to AZD1222 COVID-19 vaccine. Study findings and constraints: Clonal diversity may have been underestimated in mostly white British donors. Spike-specific TCR breadth and depth grew following two AZD1222 doses. Baseline antibody screening turned up just a handful of seropositive AZD1222 recipients. Regions left unmutated in variants are reportedly the target of nearly half of spike-specific TCRs.

There are 13 residues in the CDR3. V lost 4 bases, J lost 7 bases, and 10 bases lay in between. Generated by immunoSEQ multiplex PCR, the TCRdb table keeps only in-frame clones and is missing some. The sample includes roughly 120,000 clones, about 87% seen only once; the top ten take almost 6.5%. With regard to this clone: Its antigen remains unknown.

V and J are TRBV12-3 or TRBV12-4 and TRBJ1-4; D not certain. The sequence was obtained from an adult who received the AZD1222 COVID-19 vaccine. Sample: peripheral blood, taken 28 days after the second AZD1222 dose. The CDR3 bases are TGTGCCAGCAGTTCGGACGGTATTGAAAAACTGTTTTTT. It specifies CASSSDGIEKLFF.